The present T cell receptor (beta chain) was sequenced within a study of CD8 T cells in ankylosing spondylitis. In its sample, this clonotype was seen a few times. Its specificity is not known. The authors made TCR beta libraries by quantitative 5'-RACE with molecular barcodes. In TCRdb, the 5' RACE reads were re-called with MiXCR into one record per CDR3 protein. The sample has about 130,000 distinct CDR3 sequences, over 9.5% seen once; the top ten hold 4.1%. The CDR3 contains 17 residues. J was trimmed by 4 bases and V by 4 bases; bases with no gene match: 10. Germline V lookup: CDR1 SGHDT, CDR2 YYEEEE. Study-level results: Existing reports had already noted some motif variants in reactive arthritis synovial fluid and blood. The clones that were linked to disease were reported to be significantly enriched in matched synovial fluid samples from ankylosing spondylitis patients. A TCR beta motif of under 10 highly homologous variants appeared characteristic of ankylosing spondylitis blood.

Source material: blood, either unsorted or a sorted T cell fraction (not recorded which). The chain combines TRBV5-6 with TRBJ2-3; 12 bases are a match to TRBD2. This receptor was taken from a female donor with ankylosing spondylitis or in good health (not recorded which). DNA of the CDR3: TGTGCCAGCAGCCCAATTACGACTAGCGGGGGACCAGATACGCAGTATTTT. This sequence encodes CASSPITTSGGPDTQYF.